A selection of T cell receptor beta chains follows, all from one sample in a study of cytomegalovirus exposure and HLA in healthy donors. Data came from immunoSEQ multiplex PCR; TCRdb stores just in-frame clones and leaves some out. The sample holds more than 110,000 clones; around 9.7% are singletons and the top ten take about 1.9%. Sequenced input: PBMCs. Every receptor here comes from a man aged 45-65 years in good health and CMV-seronegative. Each CDR3 is given with its conserved first and last residue. D genes are given only for firm matches. Where a row states a size, it is once, few, many or the class of an expanded clone; other rows omit it.

CDR3aa	CDR3nt	v_gene	j_gene	d_gene	abundance
CASSLQSNQPQHF	TGTGCCAGCAGCTTACAGAGCAATCAGCCCCAGCATTTT	TRBV5-6	TRBJ1-5	.	.
CASSQEKGTDTQYF	TGTGCCAGCAGCCAAGAGAAGGGGACAGATACGCAGTATTTT	TRBV4-2	TRBJ2-3	.	few
CAWGGLGEKLFF	TGTGCCTGGGGGGGACTCGGTGAAAAACTGTTTTTT	TRBV30	TRBJ1-4	.	few
CASSYLDRGRGELFF	TGTGCCAGCAGCTACCTCGACAGGGGGCGCGGGGAGCTGTTTTTT	TRBV28	TRBJ2-2	TRBD1	few
CSVEGQATYEQYF	TGCAGCGTTGAAGGCCAGGCTACCTACGAGCAGTACTTC	TRBV29-1	TRBJ2-7	.	few
CASSLVGGRPVGELFF	TGTGCCAGCAGCTTAGTGGGTGGGAGGCCGGTAGGGGAGCTGTTTTTT	TRBV7-2	TRBJ2-2	.	.
CAIRPGGRSDTQYF	TGTGCCATTCGCCCGGGGGGGCGATCAGATACGCAGTATTTT	TRBV7-2	TRBJ2-3	TRBD2	.
CASSPPFGEQFF	TGTGCCAGCAGCCCCCCGTTCGGGGAGCAGTTCTTC	TRBV4-2	TRBJ2-1	.	few
CASSPGQGGEKLFF	TGTGCCAGCTCCCCTGGACAGGGTGGAGAAAAACTGTTTTTT	TRBV18	TRBJ1-4	TRBD1	.
CASSLAKTGGNEQFF	TGCGCCAGCAGCTTGGCCAAGACAGGGGGCAATGAGCAGTTCTTC	TRBV5-1	TRBJ2-1	TRBD1	.
CASRTTGGENTIYF	TGTGCCAGCAGAACCACAGGGGGCGAAAACACCATATATTTT	TRBV28	TRBJ1-3	TRBD1	few
CASSLRGQGNTIYF	TGTGCCAGCAGTTTAAGGGGACAGGGAAACACCATATATTTT	TRBV27	TRBJ1-3	TRBD1	.
CASSQVSSSGNTGELFF	TGTGCCAGCAGCCAAGTCTCCTCTAGCGGGAACACCGGGGAGCTGTTTTTT	TRBV4-2	TRBJ2-2	TRBD2	.
CASSHPGTSGPYVDTQYF	TGCGCCAGCAGCCATCCTGGGACTAGCGGGCCGTATGTGGATACGCAGTATTTT	TRBV4-1	TRBJ2-3	TRBD2	.
CASTLGAEITDTQYF	TGTGCCAGCACCCTGGGGGCGGAGATCACAGATACGCAGTATTTT	TRBV6-1	TRBJ2-3	.	few
CASSSRTDTPTDTQYF	TGCGCCAGCAGCTCTCGGACAGATACCCCCACAGATACGCAGTATTTT	TRBV5-1	TRBJ2-3	.	once
CASSLDSSGNTIYF	TGTGCCAGCAGCTTAGACAGTTCTGGAAACACCATATATTTT	TRBV7-9	TRBJ1-3	.	.
CASSARLVDETQYF	TGTGCCAGCAGTGCTAGACTAGTAGATGAGACCCAGTACTTC	TRBV6-1	TRBJ2-5	.	few
CATSPDGSGTADYEQYF	TGTGCCACCAGTCCAGATGGGTCGGGGACAGCGGACTACGAGCAGTACTTC	TRBV15	TRBJ2-7	TRBD1	.
CASSPGTENNEQFF	TGTGCCAGTAGTCCCGGGACAGAGAACAATGAGCAGTTCTTC	TRBV19	TRBJ2-1	TRBD1	.
CASSDLGTSLLGNTIYF	TGTGCCAGCAGTGACCTGGGGACAAGCTTACTTGGAAACACCATATATTTT	TRBV6-1	TRBJ1-3	.	.
CASSTFRGTGPHEQYF	TGTGCCAGTAGTACGTTTAGGGGGACAGGGCCCCACGAGCAGTACTTC	TRBV19	TRBJ2-7	TRBD1	few
CASSPRQGAGEKLFF	TGTGCCAGCTCACCGAGACAGGGGGCTGGCGAAAAACTGTTTTTT	TRBV18	TRBJ1-4	TRBD1	few
CASSYDRYYEQYF	TGTGCCAGCAGCTACGACCGATACTACGAGCAGTACTTC	TRBV5-6	TRBJ2-7	.	.
CASRGGVTTDTQYF	TGTGCCAGCAGGGGCGGGGTTACCACAGATACGCAGTATTTT	TRBV2	TRBJ2-3	.	few
CASSLAHQATNTEAFF	TGTGCCAGCAGCTTGGCTCACCAGGCAACGAACACTGAAGCTTTCTTT	TRBV5-4	TRBJ1-1	.	few
CATLAGGSYNEQFF	TGCGCCACCCTAGCGGGGGGGTCATACAATGAGCAGTTCTTC	TRBV10-2	TRBJ2-1	TRBD2	.
CASSENPGQGNTEAFF	TGTGCCAGCAGCGAGAATCCGGGACAGGGAAACACTGAAGCTTTCTTT	TRBV7-9	TRBJ1-1	TRBD1	few
CASGYSGGSNQPQHF	TGTGCCAGCGGGTACTCAGGGGGTAGCAATCAGCCCCAGCATTTT	TRBV27	TRBJ1-5	TRBD1	few
CASSSQGTGGNYEQYF	TGTGCCAGCAGCTCCCAAGGTACAGGGGGCAATTACGAGCAGTACTTC	TRBV7-6	TRBJ2-7	TRBD1	once
CASSLTGTGGGYTF	TGTGCCAGCAGCTTAACTGGGACAGGGGGCGGCTACACCTTC	TRBV7-8	TRBJ1-2	TRBD1	.
CATRGQGDSNYGYTF	TGTGCCACCCGAGGACAGGGAGATTCTAACTATGGCTACACCTTC	TRBV10-3	TRBJ1-2	TRBD1	.
CASSLGLAGALDGLRTDTQYF	TGTGCCAGCAGCCTGGGACTAGCGGGAGCCCTAGACGGGTTGCGCACAGATACGCAGTATTTT	TRBV14	TRBJ2-3	TRBD2	few
CASRAQRRSGKLFF	TGTGCCAGCAGGGCGCAGCGTCGCTCTGGAAAACTGTTTTTT	TRBV5-6	TRBJ1-4	.	.
CASSSSRLVSLNYEQYF	TGTGCCAGCAGTTCCTCCCGACTAGTCTCACTGAACTACGAGCAGTACTTC	TRBV28	TRBJ2-7	.	.
CASSRGDHTYEQYF	TGTGCCAGCAGCCGGGGAGACCACACCTACGAGCAGTACTTC	TRBV6-5	TRBJ2-7	.	.
CSSPGTGVPGAEQFF	TGCAGCTCGCCCGGGACAGGGGTCCCCGGGGCTGAGCAGTTCTTC	TRBV29-1	TRBJ2-1	TRBD1	few
CASSTARDQETQYF	TGTGCCAGTAGTACCGCCCGGGACCAAGAGACCCAGTACTTC	TRBV19	TRBJ2-5	.	few
CASSQERAGITEAFF	TGTGCCAGCAGCCAAGAGCGGGCGGGGATTACTGAAGCTTTCTTT	TRBV14	TRBJ1-1	.	few
CASSADYNEQFF	TGTGCCAGCAGCGCAGACTACAATGAGCAGTTCTTC	TRBV9	TRBJ2-1	.	.
CASSPGQGYTDTQYF	TGTGCCAGCAGCCCAGGACAGGGATACACAGATACGCAGTATTTT	TRBV5-4	TRBJ2-3	TRBD1	few
CASSLTGASYNSPLHF	TGTGCCAGCAGCCTGACAGGCGCCTCCTATAATTCACCCCTCCACTTT	TRBV11-2	TRBJ1-6	.	.
CASSYYDRGGNQPQHF	TGTGCCAGCAGCTACTATGACAGGGGAGGCAATCAGCCCCAGCATTTT	TRBV7-9	TRBJ1-5	TRBD1	.
CASSLDLRGIDEQYF	TGCGCCAGCAGCTTGGATCTCAGGGGGATCGACGAGCAGTACTTC	TRBV5-1	TRBJ2-7	TRBD1	few
CASSVSVSYNSPLHF	TGTGCCAGCAGCGTATCTGTCTCCTATAATTCACCCCTCCACTTT	TRBV9	TRBJ1-6	.	few
CASSLDVSGDQETQYF	TGCGCCAGCAGCTTGGATGTTAGCGGGGACCAAGAGACCCAGTACTTC	TRBV5-1	TRBJ2-5	TRBD2	few
CASSLEALAGGYEQYF	TGTGCCAGCAGCTTAGAGGCGCTAGCGGGAGGATACGAGCAGTACTTC	TRBV7-8	TRBJ2-7	TRBD2	.
CASSLAGGNTGELFF	TGTGCCAGCAGCTTAGCGGGAGGGAACACCGGGGAGCTGTTTTTT	TRBV5-4	TRBJ2-2	TRBD2	few
CASSHGRSYEQYF	TGTGCCAGCAGCCACGGTCGGTCCTACGAGCAGTACTTC	TRBV4-2	TRBJ2-7	.	few
CASTLRPLTGSNTGELFF	TGCGCCAGCACCCTTCGCCCTCTGACAGGGTCCAACACCGGGGAGCTGTTTTTT	TRBV5-1	TRBJ2-2	TRBD1	.
CAWSTNGASNIQYF	TGTGCCTGGAGTACCAATGGGGCCTCAAACATTCAGTACTTC	TRBV30	TRBJ2-4	.	.
CASSLQGGQETQYF	TGTGCCAGCAGTTTACAGGGTGGCCAAGAGACCCAGTACTTC	TRBV28	TRBJ2-5	.	once
CASSLAGGETQYF	TGTGCCAGCAGCTTAGCCGGGGGGGAGACCCAGTACTTC	TRBV11-3	TRBJ2-5	TRBD2	few
CASSLVGMQEAFF	TGCGCCAGCAGCTTGGTCGGGATGCAAGAAGCTTTCTTT	TRBV5-1	TRBJ1-1	.	.
CASSLTSGSNEQFF	TGTGCCAGCAGTTTGACTAGCGGGAGTAATGAGCAGTTCTTC	TRBV28	TRBJ2-1	TRBD2	.
CASSVGAGGDYEQYF	TGTGCCAGCAGCGTAGGGGCAGGGGGTGACTACGAGCAGTACTTC	TRBV9	TRBJ2-7	TRBD1	few
CASSLELVGGDTQYF	TGCGCCAGCAGCTTGGAGTTAGTGGGGGGGGATACGCAGTATTTT	TRBV5-1	TRBJ2-3	TRBD2	.
CARRVPLSGNTIYF	TGTGCCAGAAGAGTCCCACTCTCTGGAAACACCATATATTTT	TRBV2	TRBJ1-3	.	many
CASSARTGTIYF	TGTGCCAGCAGTGCTAGGACAGGGACCATATATTTT	TRBV28	TRBJ1-3	TRBD1	.